Following are 28 T cell receptor beta chains from one sample sequenced in a study of shared clonotypes between healthy human individuals. Only in-frame clones appear in the TCRdb table, and some are missing; sequencing was by immunoSEQ multiplex PCR. The sample lists 2 million to 2.5 million clones; roughly 92% were seen once. The material sequenced was naive CD4+ T cells from PBMCs. Stated subset: CD45RA+ positively selected. These receptors all come from a young man in good health. Some clones in this sample may be carry-over from other donors' samples.

The CDR3 region has the DNA TGTGCCACTACTACCACCCCGAGGGCCAGCCCCAATGAGCAGTTCTTC. Protein product: CATTTTPRASPNEQFF. V is TRBV19 and J is TRBJ2-1; perhaps TRBD2 as D (5 bases). This CDR3 comprises 16 residues. Germline V gene data show CDR1 as LNHDA and CDR2 as SQIVND (reference sequence). Trimming stripped 10 bases from V and 6 bases from J, with 25 bases between.

This clone was observed a single time. The CDR3 DNA reads TGTGCCAGCAGCCAAGATATTGAGGCTAGCACAGATACGCAGTATTTT. This codes for CASSQDIEASTDTQYF. This chain connects TRBV14 to TRBJ2-3, with no clear D. This CDR3 region has 16 residues. Trimming pared 0 bases from V and 0 bases from J, leaving 10 bases between. Germline CDR1 is SGHDN and CDR2 is FVKESK.

This sequence joins TRBV7-9 and TRBJ1-2; no clear D gene. This CDR3 comprises 13 residues. Germline V lookup: CDR1 SEHNR, CDR2 FQNEAQ (reference sequence). Trimming took off 5 bases at V and 6 bases at J, with 13 bases between the two ends. CDR3 DNA: TGTGCCAGCAGCCCTGCCCGGGGAGATGGCTACACCTTC. Protein product: CASSPARGDGYTF.

The chain is built from TRBV4-3 and TRBJ1-5; maybe TRBD1 (6 bases). The CDR3 has 21 residues. Germline CDR1 reads LGHNA; CDR2 reads YSLEER. V lost 0 bases and J lost 0, with 24 bases in between. The DNA for the CDR3 is TGCGCCAGCAGCCAAGATCTGGACAGAGAGGGAATGGGATATAGCAATCAGCCCCAGCATTTT. Amino acids: CASSQDLDREGMGYSNQPQHF.

The gene calls are TRBV6-1 and TRBJ2-7; D is perhaps TRBD2 (5 bases). The CDR3 totals 15 residues. The germline V gene has CDR1 MNHNS and CDR2 SASEGT. The V gene lost 8 bases and the J gene lost 0 bases, with 17 bases spanning the gap. CDR3 loop: CASLAGSLGSYEQYF. CDR3 DNA sequence: TGTGCCAGCCTGGCGGGTAGTCTTGGCTCCTACGAGCAGTACTTC.

The chain has TRBV5-1 and TRBJ2-7; D perhaps matches TRBD2 (6 bases). There are 17 residues in the CDR3. Trimming took 0 bases from V and 0 from J, leaving 16 bases between them. CDR1 and CDR2 (germline): SGHRS, YFSETQ. The CDR3 DNA reads as TGCGCCAGCAGCTTGGCCGTTTTTGCGGGACCCTCCTACGAGCAGTACTTC. Translated, it gives CASSLAVFAGPSYEQYF.

Notes on this clone: The same CDR3 also results from other DNA sequences found in this sample. The chain joins TRBV9 to TRBJ2-1; D is undetermined. Germline V gene sequence: CDR1 SGDLS, CDR2 YYNGEE. This CDR3 spans 13 amino acids. Trimming removed 4 bases at V and 4 bases at J, with 9 bases between. CDR3 residues: CASSPRPYNEQFF. The CDR3 DNA reads as TGTGCCAGCAGCCCCAGGCCTTACAATGAGCAGTTCTTC.

The chain employs TRBV6-1 and TRBJ1-5, with TRBD1 identical over 10 bases. The CDR3 has 15 amino acids. In germline, CDR1 is MNHNS, CDR2 SASEGT. The V gene end was trimmed by 7 bases and the J gene end by 6 bases; junction bases not matched to a gene: 9. The CDR3, as DNA: TGTGCCAGCAAAGCTGAAGACAGGGGGCGTCAGCCCCAGCATTTT. This translates into CASKAEDRGRQPQHF.

This chain uses TRBV5-6 with TRBJ1-1, with TRBD1 matching 10 bases. Germline-derived CDR1 and CDR2 are SGHDT and YYEEEE. Trimming at V came to 4 bases and at J to 1 base, leaving 4 bases not matched to a gene. The CDR3 spans 15 residues. The CDR3, as DNA: TGTGCCAGCAGCGCCCGACAGGGGGCGAACACTGAAGCTTTCTTT. Its translation: CASSARQGANTEAFF.

The chain has TRBV5-1 and TRBJ2-7, with TRBD2 as a possible D gene (7 bases). The CDR3 is made up of 15 amino acids. V was pared by 4 bases and J by 2 bases, with 16 bases between. CDR1 and CDR2 from the germline V gene are SGHRS and YFSETQ. CDR3 in DNA: TGCGCCAGCAGCCCCGAAGTGGGGGGGCCCTACGAGCAGTACTTC. It yields the protein CASSPEVGGPYEQYF.

This clone was picked up one time. This sequence joins TRBV5-1 and TRBJ2-1; 9 nucleotides line up with TRBD2. Germline V gives CDR1 SGHRS, CDR2 YFSETQ. Unmatched junction bases numbered 8, after V lost 4 bases and J lost 0 bases. This CDR3 comprises 17 residues. CDR3 residues: CASSGGSSGASYNEQFF. The CDR3 DNA reads TGCGCCAGCAGCGGGGGGTCTAGCGGGGCCTCCTACAATGAGCAGTTCTTC.

V gene TRBV11-2 combines with J gene TRBJ1-6; D uncertain. CDR1 is SGHAT and CDR2 is FQNNGV in the germline V gene. With 5 bases removed from V and 14 bases from J, the gap between germline ends came to 16 bases. This CDR3 region has 13 residues. CDR3 nucleotide sequence: TGTGCCAGCAGCCCGAGGACCTCTTTAACCCTCCACTTT. Its translation: CASSPRTSLTLHF.

The V gene is TRBV4-2, the J gene TRBJ1-2, with D maybe TRBD1 (5 bases). Germline CDR1 and CDR2: LGHNA and YNFKEQ. The CDR3 sequence is 13 residues long. Between the trimmed V and J ends, which lost 1 base and 6 bases, there was a span of 9 bases. The CDR3 region is CASSQVARDGYTF. The CDR3 DNA reads TGTGCCAGCAGCCAAGTAGCCAGGGATGGCTACACCTTC.

On this clone: One junction end disagrees with the germline gene, perhaps due to a read error. The V call is TRBV7-9, the J call TRBJ1-2; D is unresolved. Germline CDR1 SEHNR, CDR2 FQNEAQ (reference sequence). The CDR3 length is 12 residues. The CDR3 nucleotides read TGTGCCAGCAGCCGCACCCCCGTTGAGGTAATCTTC. Its protein is CASSRTPVEVIF.

The chain employs TRBV6-1 and TRBJ1-4; TRBD1 matches at 11 bases. This CDR3 has 16 residues. CDR1 MNHNS and CDR2 SASEGT come from the germline V gene. The V gene end was trimmed by 0 bases and the J gene end by 7 bases; junction bases not matched to a gene: 4. The CDR3 coding sequence is TGTGCCAGCAGTGAAGCCGGGACAGGGGGTTTTGAAAAACTGTTTTTT. Its translation: CASSEAGTGGFEKLFF.

This clone was found once. CDR3 bases: TGTGCCAGCAGTGAAACCCCTACAGGGTCCTCTGGAAACACCATATATTTT. Encoded protein: CASSETPTGSSGNTIYF. V usage is TRBV2 and J usage is TRBJ1-3; the D gene is possibly TRBD1 (6 bases). The length of the CDR3 is 17 residues. CDR1 and CDR2 (germline): SNHLY, FYNNEI. The germline V and J ends were trimmed by 2 bases and 0 bases, with 14 bases remaining between them. The entire variable domain, with the rest obtained from reference TRBV2 and TRBJ1-3, is as follows: EPEVTQTPSHQVTQMGQEVILRCVPISNHLYFYWYRQILGQKVEFLVSFYNNEISEKSEIFDDQFSVERPDGSNFTLKIRSTKLEDSAMYFCASSETPTGSSGNTIYFGEGSWLTVV.

The V gene is TRBV5-6, the J gene TRBJ2-3; no clear D gene. Per germline, CDR1 SGHDT and CDR2 YYEEEE. This CDR3 spans 13 amino acids. Trimming took 2 bases from V and 2 from J, leaving 6 bases between them. CDR3 residues: CASSFDFTDTQYF. The CDR3 region has the DNA TGTGCCAGCAGCTTCGATTTCACAGATACGCAGTATTTT.

In regard to this clone: Because the CDR3's place on the DNA is in doubt, the DNA is left out and the CDR3 is given as listed by TCRdb. This chain joins TRBV21-1 and TRBJ2-3; no DNA check was done on the table's D call, TRBD1. TRBV21-1 is a recognized pseudogene. The CDR3 is made up of 16 amino acids, end residues included. The chain's CDR3 is CASSKVGAGITDTQYF.

V usage is TRBV2 and J usage is TRBJ1-1; 7 bases agree with TRBD1. CDR3 length equals 13 residues. Germline V gene sequence: CDR1 SNHLY, CDR2 FYNNEI. Germline trimming cut 7 bases from V and 7 bases from J; bases unmatched to any gene: 9. The CDR3 protein is CASTIRGQSEAFF. The CDR3 DNA reads TGTGCCAGCACCATAAGGGGACAGAGTGAAGCTTTCTTT.

V and J are TRBV27 and TRBJ1-3; possible D gene TRBD1, 5 bases. Germline assignment: CDR1 MNHEY and CDR2 SMNVEV (reference sequence). V shed 2 bases and J shed 0 bases, with 11 bases lying between them. CDR3 length: 16 residues. The CDR3 loop reads CASSLNQGLSGNTIYF. For the CDR3, the DNA is TGTGCCAGCAGTTTAAATCAGGGCCTCTCTGGAAACACCATATATTTT.

J is TRBJ2-7 and V is TRBV11-2; a weak D match, TRBD2 (6 bases). The germline V gene has CDR1 SGHAT and CDR2 FQNNGV. This CDR3 contains 14 residues. Trimming took 5 bases from V and 3 from J, leaving 14 bases between them. Written as DNA, the CDR3 is TGTGCCAGCAGCCCAGCAACGGGGGACTACGAGCAGTACTTC. This gives the protein CASSPATGDYEQYF.

This chain uses TRBV5-4 with TRBJ1-2, with D unclear. The length of the CDR3 is 14 residues. Germline V lookup: CDR1 SGHNT, CDR2 YYREEE (reference sequence). V was pared by 5 bases and J by 6 bases, with 17 bases between. The CDR3 loop is CASRSITLLNGYTF. DNA for the CDR3: TGTGCCAGCAGGTCAATCACCCTTCTGAATGGCTACACCTTC.

The V gene is TRBV7-3, the J gene TRBJ2-7, with D uncertain. With 6 bases removed from V and 4 bases from J, the gap between germline ends came to 10 bases. From germline, CDR1 is SGHTA and CDR2 FQGTGA. This CDR3 is built from 12 residues. This chain's CDR3 is CASRLNLYEQYF. CDR3 DNA sequence: TGTGCCAGCAGGCTTAATTTGTACGAGCAGTACTTC.

This chain uses TRBV11-2 with TRBJ1-2, with a tentative D call TRBD1 (6 bases). CDR1 and CDR2 from the germline V gene are SGHAT and FQNNGV. The germline V and J ends were trimmed by 1 base and 8 bases, with 11 bases remaining between them. The CDR3 loop spans 13 amino acids. In DNA form, the CDR3 reads TGTGCCAGCAGCTTAGCGGGGACAAAAGGCTACACCTTC. The encoded protein is CASSLAGTKGYTF.

V gene TRBV19 combines with J gene TRBJ1-1; D ambiguous. Germline V gene data show CDR1 as LNHDA and CDR2 as SQIVND (reference sequence). Trimming took 5 bases from V and 3 from J, leaving 16 bases between them. The CDR3 consists of 15 residues. CDR3 loop: CASSGQSHRYTEAFF. Written as DNA, the CDR3 is TGTGCCAGTAGTGGGCAGAGTCATCGGTACACTGAAGCTTTCTTT.

The chain uses TRBV7-9 and TRBJ2-1; TRBD2 matches 8 bases. V gave up 2 bases and J gave up 5 bases; unmatched junction bases: 8. CDR3 size: 16 residues. CDR1 and CDR2 (germline): SEHNR, FQNEAQ (reference sequence). The CDR3 loop is CASSLPDSGSDNEQFF. The CDR3 DNA follows: TGTGCCAGCAGCTTACCCGACAGCGGGAGCGACAATGAGCAGTTCTTC.

The chain combines TRBV28 with TRBJ2-7, with D perhaps TRBD2 (6 bases). The germline V and J ends were trimmed by 3 bases and 6 bases, with 15 bases remaining between them. From germline, CDR1 is MDHEN and CDR2 SYDVKM. The CDR3 extends over 14 amino acids. In DNA, the CDR3 is TGTGCCAGCAGTTTGGGACTGCCCGTCATCGAGCAGTACTTC. This codes for CASSLGLPVIEQYF. Looking up the rest from reference TRBV28 and TRBJ2-7 gives the full variable domain: DVKVTQSSRYLVKRTGEKVFLECVQDMDHENMFWYRQDPGLGLRLIYFSYDVKMKEKGDIPEGYSVSREKKERFSLILESASTNQTSMYLCASSLGLPVIEQYFGPGTRLTVT.

The chain uses TRBV5-5 and TRBJ2-5, with a tentative D call TRBD1 (6 bases). Germline lookup yields CDR1 SGHKS and CDR2 YYEKEE (reference sequence). The ends were cut back, 6 bases at V and 0 bases at J, with 12 bases in the middle. The CDR3 spans 14 residues. The CDR3 nucleotides read TGTGCCAGCACCGGACAGCTGTACCAAGAGACCCAGTACTTC. Its protein product is CASTGQLYQETQYF.